This T cell receptor beta chain is from a study of T-cell memory formation after mild COVID-19. The study's findings and limits: CD4+ contracting clones were found mainly in CM and EM, and CD8+ ones in EMRA.

Germline V CDR1 and CDR2: SGHRS, YFSETQ. CDR3 size: 15 residues. Deletions cut 4 bases from V and 5 bases from J, with 15 bases between. This clonotype was counted between two and nine times. What it binds is not known. TCRdb passed the 5' RACE reads through MiXCR, listing each CDR3 protein once. The table shows about 440,000 distinct CDR3 sequences, with approximately 20% occurring only once. The receptor was derived from an adult woman who had mild COVID-19 (a few samples of this study predate the infection). Cell type and time point are not known. The sequenced sample was PBMCs or a T cell subset sorted from them (not recorded which). The rearrangement joins TRBV5-1 to TRBJ2-2; D is perhaps TRBD1 or TRBD2 (5 bases each). The CDR3 DNA reads TGCGCCAGCAGCACGGGCCGCGAGGGGACCGGGGAGCTGTTTTTT. It encodes CASSTGREGTGELFF.